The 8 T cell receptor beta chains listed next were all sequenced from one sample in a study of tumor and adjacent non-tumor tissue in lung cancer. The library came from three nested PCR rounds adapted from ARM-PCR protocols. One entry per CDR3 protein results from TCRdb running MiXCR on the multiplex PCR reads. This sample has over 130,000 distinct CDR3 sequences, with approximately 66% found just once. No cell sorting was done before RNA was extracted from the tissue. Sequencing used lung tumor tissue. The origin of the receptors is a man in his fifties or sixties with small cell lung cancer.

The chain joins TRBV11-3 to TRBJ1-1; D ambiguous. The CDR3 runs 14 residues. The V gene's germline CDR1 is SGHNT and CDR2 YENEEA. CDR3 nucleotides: TGTTCCTGCAGCCTTAGTGGGGTGAACACTGAAGCTTTCTTT. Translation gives CSCSLSGVNTEAFF.

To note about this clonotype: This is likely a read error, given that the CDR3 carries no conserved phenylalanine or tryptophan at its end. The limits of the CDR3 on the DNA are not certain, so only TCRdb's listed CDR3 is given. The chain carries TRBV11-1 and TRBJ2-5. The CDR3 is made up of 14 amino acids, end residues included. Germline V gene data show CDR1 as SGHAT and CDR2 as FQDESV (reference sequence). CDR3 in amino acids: CASSRNRVGETQYI.

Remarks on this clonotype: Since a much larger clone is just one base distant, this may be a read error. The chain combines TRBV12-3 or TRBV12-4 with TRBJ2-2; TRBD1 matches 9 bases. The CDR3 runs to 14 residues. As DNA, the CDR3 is TGTGCCAGCAAACAGGGGGCAAACACCTGGGAGCTGTTTTTT. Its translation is CASKQGANTWELFF.

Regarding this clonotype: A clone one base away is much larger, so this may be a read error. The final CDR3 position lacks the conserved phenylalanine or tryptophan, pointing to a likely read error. This chain's CDR3 is CSASRHEQFI. CDR3 in DNA: TGCAGTGCTTCTCGCCATGAGCAGTTCATC. The chain has TRBV20-1 and TRBJ2-5; no reliable D call. With the DNA end fitting TRBJ2-1 better, the J assignment may be wrong. The germline V gene has CDR1 DFQATT and CDR2 SNEGSKA (reference sequence). The CDR3 runs to 10 residues.

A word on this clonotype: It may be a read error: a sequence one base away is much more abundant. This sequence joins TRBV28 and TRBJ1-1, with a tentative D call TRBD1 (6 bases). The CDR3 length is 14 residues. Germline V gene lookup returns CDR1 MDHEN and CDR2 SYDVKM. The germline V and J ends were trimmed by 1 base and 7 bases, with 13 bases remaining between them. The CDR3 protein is CASSLLKRGVEAFF. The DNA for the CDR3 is TGTGCCAGCAGTTTATTAAAGAGGGGGGTTGAAGCTTTCTTT.

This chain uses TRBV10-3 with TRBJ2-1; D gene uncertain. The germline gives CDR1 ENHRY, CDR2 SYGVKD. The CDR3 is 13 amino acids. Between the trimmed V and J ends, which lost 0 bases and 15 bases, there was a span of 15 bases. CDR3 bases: TGTGCCATCAGTGAGTCTGGTGACATGGGCTTGTTCTTC. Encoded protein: CAISESGDMGLFF.

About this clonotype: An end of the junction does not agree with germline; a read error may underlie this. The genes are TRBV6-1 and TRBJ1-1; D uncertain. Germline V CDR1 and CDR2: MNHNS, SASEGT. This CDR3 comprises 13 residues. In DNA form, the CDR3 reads TGTGCCGGCAAGGGCACAGTGAACACTGAATCTTTCTTT. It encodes CAGKGTVNTESFF.

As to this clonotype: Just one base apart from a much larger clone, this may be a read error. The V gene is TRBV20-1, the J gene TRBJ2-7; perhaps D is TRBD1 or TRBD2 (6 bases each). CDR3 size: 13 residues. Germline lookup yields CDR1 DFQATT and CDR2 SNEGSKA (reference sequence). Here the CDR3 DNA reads TGCACTGCCCTACGAGGAGGGGGCTACGAGCAGTACTTC. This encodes CTALRGGGYEQYF.